The next 8 T cell receptor beta chains were all read from a single sample in a study of OX40 agonist ivuxolimab in advanced cancers. Assay: immunoSEQ multiplex PCR; the TCRdb copy retains only in-frame clones and omits some. The sample includes about 48,000 clones, about 81% of them seen just once. The input for sequencing was CD4+ or CD8+ T cells sorted from blood, taken in a trial of the OX40 agonist ivuxolimab. The receptors here all came from an adult with an advanced solid tumor such as melanoma, head and neck, liver or kidney cancer.

The V call is TRBV7-2, the J call TRBJ2-5; 9 positions match TRBD1. The CDR3 loop spans 15 amino acids. Looked up from germline, CDR1 is SGHTA and CDR2 is FQGNSA. V dropped 5 bases and J dropped 5; count of bases not matched to a gene: 9. CDR3 DNA sequence: TGTGCCAGCAGCCCAAGGACAGGGGCGCACGAGACCCAGTACTTC. This translates into CASSPRTGAHETQYF. Together with reference TRBV7-2 and TRBJ2-5, the CDR3 gives the full variable domain: GAGVSQSPSNKVTEKGKDVELRCDPISGHTALYWYRQSLGQGLEFLIYFQGNSAPDKSGLPSDRFSAERTGGSVSTLTIQRTQQEDSAVYLCASSPRTGAHETQYFGPGTRLLVL.

The J gene is TRBJ2-3, the V gene TRBV4-1; a weak D match, TRBD1 (6 bases). CDR1 and CDR2 (germline): MGHRA, YSYEKL. Trimming stripped 0 bases from V and 0 bases from J, with 19 bases between. The CDR3 has 19 residues. The DNA of the CDR3 is TGCGCCAGCAGCCAAGATTTCAGGACAGATCAACTTAGCACAGATACGCAGTATTTT. Amino acids: CASSQDFRTDQLSTDTQYF.

The chain employs TRBV11-2 and TRBJ2-3, with 11 positions matching TRBD1. Trimming removed 2 bases from V and 1 base from J; junction bases left unmatched: 2. CDR3 length: 16 amino acids. The germline V gene encodes CDR1 SGHAT and CDR2 FQNNGV. The CDR3 DNA follows: TGTGCCAGCAGCTTATTGGGACAGGGGGGCACAGATACGCAGTATTTT. The encoded protein is CASSLLGQGGTDTQYF.

The gene calls are TRBV5-4 and TRBJ2-1, with D possibly being TRBD1 (6 bases). This CDR3 is built from 11 residues. Germline-derived CDR1 and CDR2 are SGHNT and YYREEE (reference sequence). V was cut by 4 bases and J by 14 bases, with 13 bases left in between. CDR3 in amino acids: CASSRDIGEFF. CDR3 DNA: TGTGCCAGCAGCCGGGACATCGGGGAGTTCTTC.

The rearrangement joins TRBV7-8 to TRBJ2-5; D gene ambiguous. Germline V gene lookup returns CDR1 SGHVS and CDR2 FQNEAQ. The germline V and J ends were trimmed by 2 bases and 4 bases, with 2 bases remaining between them. The CDR3 spans 11 residues. The CDR3 nucleotides read TGTGCCAGCAGCTTACTAGAGACCCAGTACTTC. It encodes CASSLLETQYF. Based on the CDR3 plus reference TRBV7-8 and TRBJ2-5, the full variable domain is GAGVSQSPRYKVAKRGQDVALRCDPISGHVSLFWYQQALGQGPEFLTYFQNEAQLDKSGLPSDRFFAERPEGSVSTLKIQRTQQEDSAVYLCASSLLETQYFGPGTRLLVL.

This clone has just one count. The chain combines TRBV7-2 with TRBJ1-6; maybe TRBD1 (5 bases). The CDR3 length is 15 residues. Germline V gene sequence: CDR1 SGHTA, CDR2 FQGNSA. V lost 1 base to trimming and J lost 10 bases, with 14 bases between them. The CDR3 sequence: CASSLVGGRRSPLHF. Written as DNA, the CDR3 is TGTGCCAGCAGCTTAGTCGGGGGTAGACGGTCACCCCTCCACTTT.

The chain combines TRBV11-3 with TRBJ2-3, with no clear D. Germline-derived CDR1 and CDR2 are SGHNT and YENEEA. V shed 4 bases and J shed 6 bases, with 8 bases lying between them. This CDR3 has 12 residues. The CDR3, as DNA: TGTGCCAGCAGCTCCCGGTGGGATACGCAGTATTTT. Its protein is CASSSRWDTQYF.

The chain couples TRBV7-2 to TRBJ1-1; a possible D gene is TRBD1 (5 bases). This CDR3 has 14 residues. Trimming pared 5 bases from V and 2 bases from J, leaving 12 bases between. CDR1 and CDR2 from the germline V gene are SGHTA and FQGNSA. CDR3: CASSPGSLNTEAFF. The CDR3 DNA reads as TGTGCCAGCAGCCCAGGGTCTTTAAACACTGAAGCTTTCTTT.